The following is a T cell receptor beta chain sequence with its context. Its target is not known. This entry belongs to a study of Ad26.COV2.S vaccination and SARS-CoV-2 variants. Across the study: The vaccine Ad26.COV2.S was put into the muscle once, or twice with 56 days between. Study-level results: The TCR breadth and depth analyses may have understated or missed part of the total T cell responses.

Treatment in this sample: 15 to 20 received Ad26.COV2.S at low or high dose, single or two shots; about 5 received placebo; per-sample allocation not given. On day 63 after the first injection, vaccine and placebo recipients gave samples. The repertoire was sequenced with immunoSEQ multiplex PCR; TCRdb's copy has only in-frame clones and lacks some. The table has 400,000 to 450,000 clones, about nine tenths seen once. The CDR3 totals 14 residues. Germline lookup yields CDR1 SGHDT and CDR2 YYEEEE. Trimming stripped 2 bases from V and 1 base from J, with 7 bases between. This receptor was taken from a person between 18 and 60 years old who received the Ad26.COV2.S COVID-19 vaccine or a placebo. The sample here was peripheral blood, taken in a trial of Ad26.COV2.S vaccine versus placebo. The chain is built from TRBV5-6 and TRBJ1-5; D is undetermined. The CDR3 reads CASSFWASNQPQHF. The CDR3 DNA is TGTGCCAGCAGCTTTTGGGCCAGCAATCAGCCCCAGCATTTT.